Only one count was recorded for the clone carrying this T cell receptor beta chain. Its antigen is currently unknown. This entry comes from a study of OX40 agonist ivuxolimab in advanced cancers. About the research overall: Intravenous ivuxolimab at 0.01 to 10 mg/kg was given to patients every 2 weeks. Dose-escalation patients had hepatocellular carcinoma, melanoma, renal cell or head and neck cancer.

The length of the CDR3 is 15 residues. Per germline, CDR1 SGHDT and CDR2 YYEEEE. V was trimmed by 3 bases and J by 0 bases, leaving 12 bases between them. The protocol was immunoSEQ multiplex PCR, while the TCRdb copy is restricted to in-frame clones and leaves out a portion. The data show more than 45,000 clones, more than 75% seen once. Regarding the study as a whole: Among the lowest peripheral clonal expansion occurred in 0.1-3.0 mg/kg partial responders. CD8+ T cells were the subset that, on average, had more expanded clones than CD4+.

J is TRBJ1-1 and V is TRBV5-6; unclear D gene. This material consisted of CD4+ or CD8+ T cells sorted from blood, taken in a trial of the OX40 agonist ivuxolimab. The sequence was collected from an adult with an advanced solid tumor such as melanoma, head and neck, liver or kidney cancer. CDR3 DNA: TGTGCCAGCAGCTCCTTCTTGCTAATGAACACTGAAGCTTTCTTT. Protein sequence: CASSSFLLMNTEAFF. The variable domain in full, completed from reference TRBV5-6 and TRBJ1-1, reads DAGVTQSPTHLIKTRGQQVTLRCSPKSGHDTVSWYQQALGQGPQFIFQYYEEEERQRGNFPDRFSGHQFPNYSSELNVNALLLGDSALYLCASSSFLLMNTEAFFGQGTRLTVV.